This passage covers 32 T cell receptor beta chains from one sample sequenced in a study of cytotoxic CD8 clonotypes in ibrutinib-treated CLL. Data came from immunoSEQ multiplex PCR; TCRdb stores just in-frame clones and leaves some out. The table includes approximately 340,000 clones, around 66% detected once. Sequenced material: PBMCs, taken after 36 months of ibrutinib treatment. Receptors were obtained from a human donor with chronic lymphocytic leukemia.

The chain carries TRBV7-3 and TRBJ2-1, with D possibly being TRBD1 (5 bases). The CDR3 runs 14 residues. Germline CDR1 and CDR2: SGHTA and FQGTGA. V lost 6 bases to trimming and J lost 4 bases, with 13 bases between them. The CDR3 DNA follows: TGTGCCAGCAGGGGGATCCCAGGGTACAATGAGCAGTTCTTC. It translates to CASRGIPGYNEQFF.

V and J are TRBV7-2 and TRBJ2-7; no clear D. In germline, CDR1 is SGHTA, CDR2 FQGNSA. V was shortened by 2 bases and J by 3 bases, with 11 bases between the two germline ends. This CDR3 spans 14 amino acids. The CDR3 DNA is TGTGCCAGCAGCTTATCGCAGGCGATCTACGAGCAGTACTTC. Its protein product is CASSLSQAIYEQYF. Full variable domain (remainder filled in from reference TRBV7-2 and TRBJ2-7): GAGVSQSPSNKVTEKGKDVELRCDPISGHTALYWYRQSLGQGLEFLIYFQGNSAPDKSGLPSDRFSAERTGGSVSTLTIQRTQQEDSAVYLCASSLSQAIYEQYFGPGTRLTVT.

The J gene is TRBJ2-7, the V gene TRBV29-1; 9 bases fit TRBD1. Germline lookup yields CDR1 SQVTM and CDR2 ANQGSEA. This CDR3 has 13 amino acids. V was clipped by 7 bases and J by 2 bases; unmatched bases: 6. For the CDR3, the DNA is TGCAGCGAAGACAGGGGGTCCACCTACGAGCAGTACTTC. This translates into CSEDRGSTYEQYF.

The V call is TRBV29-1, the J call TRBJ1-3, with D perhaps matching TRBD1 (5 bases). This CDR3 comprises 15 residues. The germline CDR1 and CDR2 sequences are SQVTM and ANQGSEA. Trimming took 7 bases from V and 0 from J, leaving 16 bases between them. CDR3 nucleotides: TGCAGCGCCGGGAGTGCAGGGCTCTCTGGAAACACCATATATTTT. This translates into CSAGSAGLSGNTIYF.

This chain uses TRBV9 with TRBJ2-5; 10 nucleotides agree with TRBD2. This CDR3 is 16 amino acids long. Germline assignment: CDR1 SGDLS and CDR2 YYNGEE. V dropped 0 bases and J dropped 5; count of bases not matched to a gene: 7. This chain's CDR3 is CASSVAVAGGRETQYF. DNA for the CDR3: TGTGCCAGCAGCGTAGCGGTAGCGGGAGGCCGGGAGACCCAGTACTTC.

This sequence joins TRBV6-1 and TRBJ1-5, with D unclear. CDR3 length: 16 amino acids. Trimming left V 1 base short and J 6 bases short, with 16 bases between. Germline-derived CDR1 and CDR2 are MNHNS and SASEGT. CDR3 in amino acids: CASSEGASLRVQPQHF. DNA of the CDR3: TGTGCCAGCAGTGAAGGGGCCTCCCTAAGGGTTCAGCCCCAGCATTTT.

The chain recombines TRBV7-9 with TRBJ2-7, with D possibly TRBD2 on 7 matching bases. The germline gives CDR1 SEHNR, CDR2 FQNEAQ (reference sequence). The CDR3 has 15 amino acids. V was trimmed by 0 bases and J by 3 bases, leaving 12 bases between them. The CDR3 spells CASSLAGGGFYEQYF. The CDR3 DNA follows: TGTGCCAGCAGCTTAGCGGGAGGGGGTTTCTACGAGCAGTACTTC.

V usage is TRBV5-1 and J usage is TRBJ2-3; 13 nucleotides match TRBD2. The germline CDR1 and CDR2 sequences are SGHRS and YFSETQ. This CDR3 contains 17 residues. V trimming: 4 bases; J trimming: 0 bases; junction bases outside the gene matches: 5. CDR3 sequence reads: CASSVGTSGASTDTQYF. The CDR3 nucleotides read TGCGCCAGCAGCGTTGGGACTAGCGGGGCTAGCACAGATACGCAGTATTTT.

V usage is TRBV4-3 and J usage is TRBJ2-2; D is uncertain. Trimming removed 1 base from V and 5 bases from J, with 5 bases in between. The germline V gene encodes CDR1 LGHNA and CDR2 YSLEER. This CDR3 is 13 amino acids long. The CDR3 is CASSQVKTGELFF. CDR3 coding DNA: TGCGCCAGCAGCCAAGTGAAAACCGGGGAGCTGTTTTTT.

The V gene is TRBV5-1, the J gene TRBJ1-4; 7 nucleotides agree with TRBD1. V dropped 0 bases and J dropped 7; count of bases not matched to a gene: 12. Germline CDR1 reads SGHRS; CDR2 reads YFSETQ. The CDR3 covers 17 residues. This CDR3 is CASSLGTGSSLAEKLFF. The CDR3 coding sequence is TGCGCCAGCAGCTTGGGGACAGGCAGCTCCCTCGCTGAAAAACTGTTTTTT.

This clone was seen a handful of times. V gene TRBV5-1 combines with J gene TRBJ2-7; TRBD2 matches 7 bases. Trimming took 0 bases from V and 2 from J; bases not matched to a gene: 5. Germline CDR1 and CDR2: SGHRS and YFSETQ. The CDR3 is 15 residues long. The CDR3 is CASSLGLAETYEQYF. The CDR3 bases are TGCGCCAGCAGCTTGGGTCTAGCGGAAACCTACGAGCAGTACTTC. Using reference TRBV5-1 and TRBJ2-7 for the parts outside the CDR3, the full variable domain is KAGVTQTPRYLIKTRGQQVTLSCSPISGHRSVSWYQQTPGQGLQFLFEYFSETQRNKGNFPGRFSGRQFSNSRSEMNVSTLELGDSALYLCASSLGLAETYEQYFGPGTRLTVT.

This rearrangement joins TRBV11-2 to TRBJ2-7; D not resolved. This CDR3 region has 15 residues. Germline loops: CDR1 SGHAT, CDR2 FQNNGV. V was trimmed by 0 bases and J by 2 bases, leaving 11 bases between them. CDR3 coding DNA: TGTGCCAGCAGCTTAGATGAGTGGTCGGCCTACGAGCAGTACTTC. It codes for CASSLDEWSAYEQYF.

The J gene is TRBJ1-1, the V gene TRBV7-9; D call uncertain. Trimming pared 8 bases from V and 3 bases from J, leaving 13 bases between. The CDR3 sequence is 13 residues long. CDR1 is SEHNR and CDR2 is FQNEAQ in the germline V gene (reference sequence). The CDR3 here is CASASSRDTEAFF. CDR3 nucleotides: TGTGCCAGCGCGAGTTCGAGGGACACTGAAGCTTTCTTT.

The CDR3 nucleotides are TGTGCCAGCAGCTTATCCACCCCAGATACGCAGTATTTT. As protein: CASSLSTPDTQYF. The chain carries TRBV7-6 and TRBJ2-3; D ambiguous. The germline V and J ends were trimmed by 2 bases and 4 bases, with 7 bases remaining between them. The V gene's germline CDR1 is SGHVS and CDR2 FNYEAQ. The CDR3 is 13 residues long.

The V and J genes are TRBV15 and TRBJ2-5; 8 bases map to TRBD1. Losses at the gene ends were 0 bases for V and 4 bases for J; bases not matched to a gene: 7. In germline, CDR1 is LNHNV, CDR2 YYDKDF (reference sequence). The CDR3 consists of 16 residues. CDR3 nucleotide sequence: TGTGCCACCAGCAGAGATGGGGGACAGGACAGAGAGACCCAGTACTTC. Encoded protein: CATSRDGGQDRETQYF.

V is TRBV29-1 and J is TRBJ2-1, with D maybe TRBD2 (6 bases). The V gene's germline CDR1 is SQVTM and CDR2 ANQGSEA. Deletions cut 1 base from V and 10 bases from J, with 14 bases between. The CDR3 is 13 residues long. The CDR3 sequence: CSVEGLISGEQFF. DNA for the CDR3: TGCAGCGTTGAAGGCTTGATCAGCGGGGAGCAGTTCTTC.

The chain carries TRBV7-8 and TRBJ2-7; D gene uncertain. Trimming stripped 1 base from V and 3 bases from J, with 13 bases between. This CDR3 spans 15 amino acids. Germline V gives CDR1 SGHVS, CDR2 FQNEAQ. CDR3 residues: CASSLVAAAGYEQYF. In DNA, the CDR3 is TGTGCCAGCAGCTTAGTGGCGGCCGCCGGCTACGAGCAGTACTTC.

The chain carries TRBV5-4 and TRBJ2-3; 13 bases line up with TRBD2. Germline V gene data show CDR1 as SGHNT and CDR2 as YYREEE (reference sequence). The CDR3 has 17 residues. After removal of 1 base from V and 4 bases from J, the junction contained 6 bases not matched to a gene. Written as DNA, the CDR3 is TGTGCCAGCAGCTTGTCCGGACTAGCGGGGGAGTCAGATACGCAGTATTTT. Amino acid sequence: CASSLSGLAGESDTQYF.

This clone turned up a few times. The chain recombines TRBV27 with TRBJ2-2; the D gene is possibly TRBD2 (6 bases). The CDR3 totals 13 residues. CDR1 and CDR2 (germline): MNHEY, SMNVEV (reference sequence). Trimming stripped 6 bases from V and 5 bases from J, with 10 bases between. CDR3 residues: CASRTSGTGELFF. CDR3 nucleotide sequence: TGTGCCAGCAGGACCAGCGGGACCGGGGAGCTGTTTTTT.

Written as DNA, the CDR3 is TGTGCCACCAGCAGAGATATCGGGCGGAGGGACTACACAGATACGCAGTATTTT. Translation gives CATSRDIGRRDYTDTQYF. The chain joins TRBV15 to TRBJ2-3; 7 positions agree with TRBD2. Trimming took 0 bases from V and 2 from J; bases not matched to a gene: 11. This CDR3 is 18 amino acids long. Germline V gene sequence: CDR1 LNHNV, CDR2 YYDKDF (reference sequence).

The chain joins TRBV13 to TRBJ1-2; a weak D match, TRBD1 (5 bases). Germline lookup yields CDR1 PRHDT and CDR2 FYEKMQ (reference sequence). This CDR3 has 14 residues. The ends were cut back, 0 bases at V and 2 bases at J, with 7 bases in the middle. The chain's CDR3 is CASSLGRVNYGYTF. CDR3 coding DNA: TGTGCCAGCAGCTTAGGCAGGGTGAACTATGGCTACACCTTC.

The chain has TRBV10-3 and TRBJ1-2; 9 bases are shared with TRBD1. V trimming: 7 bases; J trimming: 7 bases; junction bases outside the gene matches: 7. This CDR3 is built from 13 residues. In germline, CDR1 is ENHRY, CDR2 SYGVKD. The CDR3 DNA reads TGTGCCATCACCACTACAGGGGGCGCTGGCTACACCTTC. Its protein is CAITTTGGAGYTF.

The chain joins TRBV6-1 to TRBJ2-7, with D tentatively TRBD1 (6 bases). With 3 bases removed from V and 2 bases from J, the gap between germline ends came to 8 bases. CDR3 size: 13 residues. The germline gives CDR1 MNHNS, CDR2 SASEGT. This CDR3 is CASSDRGAYEQYF. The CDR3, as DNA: TGTGCCAGCAGTGACAGGGGAGCCTACGAGCAGTACTTC.

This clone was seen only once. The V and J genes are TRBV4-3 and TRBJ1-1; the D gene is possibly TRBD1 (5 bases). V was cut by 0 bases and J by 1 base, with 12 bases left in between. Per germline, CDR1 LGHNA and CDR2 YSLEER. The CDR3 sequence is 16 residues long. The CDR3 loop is CASSQDTGLKNTEAFF. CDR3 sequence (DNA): TGCGCCAGCAGCCAAGATACAGGCCTGAAGAACACTGAAGCTTTCTTT.

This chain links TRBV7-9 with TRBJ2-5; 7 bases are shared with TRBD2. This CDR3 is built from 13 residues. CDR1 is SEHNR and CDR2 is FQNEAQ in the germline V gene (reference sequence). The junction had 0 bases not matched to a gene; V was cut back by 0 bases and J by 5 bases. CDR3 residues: CASSLARGETQYF. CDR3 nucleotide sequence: TGTGCCAGCAGCTTAGCGCGGGGGGAGACCCAGTACTTC. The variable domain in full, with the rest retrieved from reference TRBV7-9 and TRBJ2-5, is DTGVSQNPRHKITKRGQNVTFRCDPISEHNRLYWYRQTLGQGPEFLTYFQNEAQLEKSRLLSDRFSAERPKGSFSTLEIQRTEQGDSAMYLCASSLARGETQYFGPGTRLLVL.

The CDR3 protein is CASRVRAYEQYF. The DNA for the CDR3 is TGTGCCAGCCGGGTCAGAGCCTACGAGCAGTACTTC. This rearrangement joins TRBV6-5 to TRBJ2-7; D is unresolved. The CDR3 has 12 amino acids. From germline, CDR1 is MNHEY and CDR2 SVGAGI. Trimming took 8 bases from V and 2 from J, leaving 10 bases between them.

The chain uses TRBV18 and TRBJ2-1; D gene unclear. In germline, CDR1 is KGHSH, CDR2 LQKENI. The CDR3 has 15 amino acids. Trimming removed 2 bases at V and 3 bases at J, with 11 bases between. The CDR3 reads CASSPRLVGYNEQFF. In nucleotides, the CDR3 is TGTGCCAGCTCACCAAGGCTAGTCGGCTACAATGAGCAGTTCTTC.

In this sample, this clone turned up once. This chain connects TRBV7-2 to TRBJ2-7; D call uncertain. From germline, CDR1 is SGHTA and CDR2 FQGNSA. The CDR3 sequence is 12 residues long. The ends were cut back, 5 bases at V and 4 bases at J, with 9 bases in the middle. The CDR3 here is CASSPHLYEQYF. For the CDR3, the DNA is TGTGCCAGCAGCCCCCACCTTTACGAGCAGTACTTC.

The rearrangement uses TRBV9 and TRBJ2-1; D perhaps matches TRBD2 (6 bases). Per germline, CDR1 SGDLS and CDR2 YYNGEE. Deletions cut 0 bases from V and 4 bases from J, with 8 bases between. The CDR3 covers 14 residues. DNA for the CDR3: TGTGCCAGCAGCGTAGCGGGGGATTACAATGAGCAGTTCTTC. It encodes CASSVAGDYNEQFF.

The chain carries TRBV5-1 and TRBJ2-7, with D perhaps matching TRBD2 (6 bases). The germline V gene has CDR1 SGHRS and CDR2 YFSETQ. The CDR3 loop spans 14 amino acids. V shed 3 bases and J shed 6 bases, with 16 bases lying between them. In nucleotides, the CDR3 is TGCGCCAGCAGCTCAAGCGGGCTCCCCGGCGAGCAGTACTTC. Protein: CASSSSGLPGEQYF.

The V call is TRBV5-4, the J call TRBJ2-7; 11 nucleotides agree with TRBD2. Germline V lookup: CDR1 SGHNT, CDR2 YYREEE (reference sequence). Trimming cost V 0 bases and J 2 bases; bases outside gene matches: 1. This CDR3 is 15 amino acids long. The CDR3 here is CASSLGTSGPYEQYF. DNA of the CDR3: TGTGCCAGCAGCTTGGGGACTAGCGGGCCCTACGAGCAGTACTTC.

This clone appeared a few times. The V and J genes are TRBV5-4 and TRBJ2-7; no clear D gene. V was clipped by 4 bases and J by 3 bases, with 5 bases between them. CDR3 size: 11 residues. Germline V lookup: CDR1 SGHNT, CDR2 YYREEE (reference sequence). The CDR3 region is CASSLNYEQYF. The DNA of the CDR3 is TGTGCCAGCAGCCTTAACTACGAGCAGTACTTC.